This is a list of T cell receptor beta chains from one sample in a study of T cell changes during pregnancy in multiple sclerosis. This table comes from immunoSEQ multiplex PCR, and its TCRdb copy is limited to in-frame clones, with some not included. The sample shows around 80,000 clones, 92% of them seen only once. The sample was peripheral blood, taken before pregnancy. The receptor source for this set is a female donor with multiple sclerosis, enrolled in a pregnancy study. Each CDR3 is given with its conserved first and last residue. A D gene is named only where the DNA matches it firmly. Rows give clone size only sometimes, using once, few, many, or a class for an expanded clone.

v_gene	j_gene	d_gene	abundance	CDR3nt	CDR3aa
TRBV30	TRBJ2-7	NA	NA	TGTGCCTGGGGTAGAGACTACGAGCAGTACTTC	CAWGRDYEQYF
TRBV19	TRBJ2-7	NA	NA	TGTGCCAGTAGTATGCCCGGGAGTTACGAGCAGTACTTC	CASSMPGSYEQYF
TRBV2	TRBJ2-7	NA	NA	TGTGCCAGCACCGACAGGCCCTACGAGCAGTACTTC	CASTDRPYEQYF
TRBV5-8	TRBJ2-4	TRBD1	NA	TGTGCCAGCAGCTTCCACAGGGGAATAGTGAACATTCAGTACTTC	CASSFHRGIVNIQYF
TRBV7-9	TRBJ1-2	NA	NA	TGTGCCAGCAGCCCGCCGGTTTTGGGGGGGCGCAGCTATGGCTACACCTTC	CASSPPVLGGRSYGYTF
TRBV7-6	TRBJ2-2	TRBD2	once	TGTGCCAGCAGCTTAAATAGCGGGAGGGCCGGCTCCGGGGAGCTGTTTTTT	CASSLNSGRAGSGELFF
TRBV28	TRBJ2-1	NA	NA	TGTGCCAGCAGGACTCAATACTCCTACAATGAGCAGTTCTTC	CASRTQYSYNEQFF
TRBV27	TRBJ1-2	NA	NA	TGTGCCAGCAGCCTGAGACAGGACCGAATGGGTGGCTACACCTTC	CASSLRQDRMGGYTF
TRBV6-1	TRBJ2-6	TRBD1	NA	TGTGCCAGCAGTGTACAGGGGGCCGGCTCTGGGGCCAACGTCCTGACTTTC	CASSVQGAGSGANVLTF
TRBV6-6	TRBJ1-2	TRBD1	NA	TGTGCCAGCAGTTGGGGACAGGGAGTGCGGGCGGGTGGCTACACCTTC	CASSWGQGVRAGGYTF
TRBV6-1	TRBJ2-1	NA	NA	TGTGCCAGCAGCGCCCGGGTGAATGAGCAGTTCTTC	CASSARVNEQFF
TRBV9	TRBJ2-6	NA	NA	TGTGCCAGCAGCGTCAGGGAAGGGGCCAACGTCCTGACTTTC	CASSVREGANVLTF
TRBV6-4	TRBJ1-1	NA	NA	TGTGCCAGCAGGGCCGGGACTACCACTGAAGCTTTCTTT	CASRAGTTTEAFF
TRBV6-1	TRBJ1-5	TRBD1	few	TGTGCCAGCAGAAGAGGACAGGGGGACGGTCAGCCCCAGCATTTT	CASRRGQGDGQPQHF
TRBV7-9	TRBJ2-7	TRBD1	NA	TGTGCCAGCAGCCAGTTGGGGACAGGGGACCGATACTACGAGCAGTACTTC	CASSQLGTGDRYYEQYF
TRBV7-9	TRBJ2-7	TRBD2	NA	TGTGCCAGCAGCTCCCGGGGGGCCTACGAGCAGTACTTC	CASSSRGAYEQYF
TRBV27	TRBJ2-5	NA	NA	TGTGCCAGCAGTTTACAGGGTCGGGAGACCCAGTACTTC	CASSLQGRETQYF
TRBV6-4	TRBJ2-2	NA	NA	TGTGCCAGCAGTGACTCGAGCACGAGGGGCGGGACTTTAAACACCGGGGAGCTGTTTTTT	CASSDSSTRGGTLNTGELFF
TRBV4-3	TRBJ2-6	NA	few	TGCGCCAGCAGCCAAGATGTGAGCTCTGGGGCCAACGTCCTGACTTTC	CASSQDVSSGANVLTF
TRBV19	TRBJ2-3	NA	NA	TGTGCCAGTGGACAGTCCATTGAAACAGATACGCAGTATTTT	CASGQSIETDTQYF
TRBV6-5	TRBJ1-5	TRBD1	NA	TGTGCCAGCAGTTATACAGGGGACAGCAATCAGCCCCAGCATTTT	CASSYTGDSNQPQHF
TRBV19	TRBJ1-2	TRBD1	NA	TGTGCCAGTAGTGCAAGTCCGGGACAGGGTTTGGAGTTTTGGTATGGCTACACCTTC	CASSASPGQGLEFWYGYTF
TRBV27	TRBJ1-2	NA	once	TGTGCCAGCAGTCCCCGAGGGGGTGAGAACTATGGCTACACCTTC	CASSPRGGENYGYTF
TRBV2	TRBJ2-7	TRBD1	NA	TGTGCCAGCATGGGAGACAGGGGCGGTGACGAGCAGTACTTC	CASMGDRGGDEQYF
TRBV5-1	TRBJ1-2	NA	NA	TGCGCCAGCAGCTTTGACCCCAGGAACTATGGCTACACCTTC	CASSFDPRNYGYTF
TRBV7-2	TRBJ2-7	NA	NA	TGTGCCAGCAGCTCGCAGGTCGTCCTCTCCTACGAGCAGTACTTC	CASSSQVVLSYEQYF
TRBV19	TRBJ1-5	NA	NA	TGTGCCAGTAGTATAGTAGGGGGAAAAGGTCAGCCCCAGCATTTT	CASSIVGGKGQPQHF
TRBV7-3	TRBJ2-5	NA	NA	TGTGCCAGCAGCTTAACGTCAGACTCCGGGGAGACCCAGTACTTC	CASSLTSDSGETQYF
TRBV19	TRBJ2-5	TRBD2	NA	TGTGCCAGTAGTATGGAGACTAGCGGGAGACGGGGGCAAGAGACCCAGTACTTC	CASSMETSGRRGQETQYF
TRBV2	TRBJ1-1	TRBD1	NA	TGTCCTCCCCGGGACAGGAGACAAAACACTGAAGCTTTCTTT	CPPRDRRQNTEAFF
TRBV4-3	TRBJ2-1	TRBD1	NA	TGCGCCAGCAGCCAACAACAGGGGTACAATGAGCAGTTCTTC	CASSQQQGYNEQFF
TRBV11-2	TRBJ2-7	TRBD1	once	TGTGCCAGCAGCACCGGGACAGGAACCATCTACGAGCAGTACTTC	CASSTGTGTIYEQYF
TRBV5-4	TRBJ2-3	NA	NA	TGTGCCAGCAGCTCCATCCAGGGGGGAAGCACAGATACGCAGTATTTT	CASSSIQGGSTDTQYF
TRBV27	TRBJ2-7	NA	NA	TGTGCCAGCGGGTCGGGCTACGAGCAGTACTTC	CASGSGYEQYF
TRBV2	TRBJ2-5	NA	NA	TGTGCCAGCAGTGAAACCAGGGCCTACCAAGAGACCCAGTACTTC	CASSETRAYQETQYF
TRBV11-1	TRBJ1-1	NA	NA	TGTGCCACGGACAGAATGAACACTGAAGCTTTCTTT	CATDRMNTEAFF
TRBV5-3	TRBJ2-7	NA	NA	TGTGCCAGAAGCTCGACGTGGATCGGGAACGAGCAGTACTTC	CARSSTWIGNEQYF
TRBV7-9	TRBJ2-2	NA	few	TGTGCCAGCAGCATTAAGGGACTCTCCGCCGGGGAGCTGTTTTTT	CASSIKGLSAGELFF
TRBV5-1	TRBJ2-3	TRBD2	NA	TGCGCCAGCAGCTTCCGTAGCGGGAGAGGGCCAGATACGCAGTATTTT	CASSFRSGRGPDTQYF
TRBV28	TRBJ2-7	TRBD2	NA	TGTGCCAGCAGTCGGGGACTAGCGGGAGGGGAGCAGTACTTC	CASSRGLAGGEQYF
TRBV9	TRBJ2-3	TRBD1	NA	TGTGCCAGCAGCGAGAGACAGGGGTCTACAGATACGCAGTATTTT	CASSERQGSTDTQYF
TRBV25-1	TRBJ1-5	NA	many	TGTGCCAGCAGTGAAACCGGGGAGAGCCAGCCCCAGCATTTT	CASSETGESQPQHF
TRBV4-1	TRBJ2-7	TRBD2	NA	TGCGCCAGCAGCCAAGCGGGAGGGTACTACGAGCAGTACTTC	CASSQAGGYYEQYF
TRBV5-1	TRBJ2-7	NA	NA	TGCGCCAGCAGCTCGGACCTCTATCCGGCGGGCGAGCAGTACTTC	CASSSDLYPAGEQYF
TRBV30	TRBJ2-7	NA	NA	TGTGCCTGGAGTGTAGAGAGGTATCCCCGGGAAGGTGGCGAGCAGTACTTC	CAWSVERYPREGGEQYF
TRBV2	TRBJ1-5	TRBD1	NA	TGTGCCAGCAGTGATGGGACAGGGGGTTTCTTTGATGAGCAGCCCCAGCATTTT	CASSDGTGGFFDEQPQHF
TRBV7-9	TRBJ2-5	NA	NA	TGTGCCAGCAGCTTAGCAGGCAGGCCAGCAGAGTACTTC	CASSLAGRPAEYF
TRBV4-3	TRBJ2-5	NA	NA	TGCGCCAGCAGCCAGTTCCCAGGGGAGACCCAGTACTTC	CASSQFPGETQYF
TRBV6-1	TRBJ1-4	NA	NA	TGTGCCAGCAGTGATTTTGGGGCAGGCTATGAAAAACTGTTTTTT	CASSDFGAGYEKLFF